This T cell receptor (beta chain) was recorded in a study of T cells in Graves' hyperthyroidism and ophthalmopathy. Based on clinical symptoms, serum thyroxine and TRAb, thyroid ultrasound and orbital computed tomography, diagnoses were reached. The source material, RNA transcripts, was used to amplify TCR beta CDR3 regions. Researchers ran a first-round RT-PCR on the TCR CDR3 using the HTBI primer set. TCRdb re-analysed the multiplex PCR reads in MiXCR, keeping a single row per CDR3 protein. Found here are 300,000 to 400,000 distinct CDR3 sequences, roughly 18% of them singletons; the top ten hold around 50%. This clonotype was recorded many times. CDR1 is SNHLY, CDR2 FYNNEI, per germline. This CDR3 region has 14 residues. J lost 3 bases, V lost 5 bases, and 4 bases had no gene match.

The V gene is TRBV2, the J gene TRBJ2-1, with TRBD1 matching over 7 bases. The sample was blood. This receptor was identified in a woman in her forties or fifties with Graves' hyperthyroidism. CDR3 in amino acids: CASSFGTVYNEQFF. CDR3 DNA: TGTGCCAGCAGTTTCGGGACAGTCTACAATGAGCAGTTCTTC. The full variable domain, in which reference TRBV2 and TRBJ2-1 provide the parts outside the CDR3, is EPEVTQTPSHQVTQMGQEVILRCVPISNHLYFYWYRQILGQKVEFLVSFYNNEISEKSEIFDDQFSVERPDGSNFTLKIRSTKLEDSAMYFCASSFGTVYNEQFFGPGTRLTVL.